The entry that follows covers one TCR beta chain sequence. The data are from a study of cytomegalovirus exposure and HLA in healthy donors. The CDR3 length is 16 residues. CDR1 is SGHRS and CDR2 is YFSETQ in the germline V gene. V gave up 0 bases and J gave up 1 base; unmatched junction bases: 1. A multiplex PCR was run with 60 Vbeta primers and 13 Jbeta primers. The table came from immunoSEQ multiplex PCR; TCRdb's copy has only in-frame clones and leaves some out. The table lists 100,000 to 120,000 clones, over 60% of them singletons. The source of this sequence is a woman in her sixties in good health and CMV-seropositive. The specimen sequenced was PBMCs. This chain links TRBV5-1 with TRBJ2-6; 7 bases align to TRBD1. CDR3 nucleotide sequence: TGCGCCAGCAGCTTGGAGGGGGCGTCTGGGGCCAACGTCCTGACTTTC. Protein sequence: CASSLEGASGANVLTF.